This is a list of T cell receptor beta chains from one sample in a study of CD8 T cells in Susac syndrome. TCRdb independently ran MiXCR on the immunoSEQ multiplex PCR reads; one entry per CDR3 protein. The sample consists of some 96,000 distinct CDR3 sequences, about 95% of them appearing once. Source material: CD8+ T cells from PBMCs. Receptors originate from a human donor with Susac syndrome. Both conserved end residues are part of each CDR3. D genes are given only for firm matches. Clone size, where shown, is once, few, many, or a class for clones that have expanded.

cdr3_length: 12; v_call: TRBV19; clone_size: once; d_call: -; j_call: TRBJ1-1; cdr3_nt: TGTGCCAGTAGTGCGGGCAGGGCCGAAGCTTTCTTT; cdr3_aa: CASSAGRAEAFF
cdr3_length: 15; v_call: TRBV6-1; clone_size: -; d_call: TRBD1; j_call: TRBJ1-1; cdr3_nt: TGTGCCAGCAGTGATCCCGGGACAGGGAACACTGAAGCTTTCTTT; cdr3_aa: CASSDPGTGNTEAFF
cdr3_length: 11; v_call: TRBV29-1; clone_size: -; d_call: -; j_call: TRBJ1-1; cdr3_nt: TGCAGCGTTGGGACAGACGCTGAAGCTTTCTTT; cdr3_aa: CSVGTDAEAFF
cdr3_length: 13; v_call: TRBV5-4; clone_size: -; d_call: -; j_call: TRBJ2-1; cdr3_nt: TGTGCCAGCAGCACGGGACTCAGTAATGAGCAGTTCTTC; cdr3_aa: CASSTGLSNEQFF
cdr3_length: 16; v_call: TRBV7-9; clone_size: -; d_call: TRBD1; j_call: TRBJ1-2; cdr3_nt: TGTGCCAGCAGCCCGCGGACAGGGGATGAGGACTATGGCTACACCTTC; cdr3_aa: CASSPRTGDEDYGYTF
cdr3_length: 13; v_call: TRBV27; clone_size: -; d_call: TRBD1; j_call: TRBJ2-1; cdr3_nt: TGTGCCAGCAGCCTGGGACAGATCGATGAGCAGTTCTTC; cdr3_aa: CASSLGQIDEQFF
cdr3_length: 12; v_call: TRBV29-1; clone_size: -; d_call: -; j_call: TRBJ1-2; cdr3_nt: TGCAGCACGGGCCAGGACCCCTTGGGCTACACCTTC; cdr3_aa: CSTGQDPLGYTF
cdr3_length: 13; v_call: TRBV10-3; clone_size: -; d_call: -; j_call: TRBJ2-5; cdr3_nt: TGTGCCATCAGTGAGTCCCACCAGGAGACCCAGTACTTC; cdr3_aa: CAISESHQETQYF
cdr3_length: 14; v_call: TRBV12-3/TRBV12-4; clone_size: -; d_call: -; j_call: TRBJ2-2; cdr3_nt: TGTGCCAGCTTCCTGAGAACGGAGGCCGGGGAGCTGTTTTTT; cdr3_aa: CASFLRTEAGELFF
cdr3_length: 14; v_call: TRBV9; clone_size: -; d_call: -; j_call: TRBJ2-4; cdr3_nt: TGTGCCAGCAGCGCCGCAGGGCCTGGGGACATTCAGTACTTC; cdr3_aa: CASSAAGPGDIQYF
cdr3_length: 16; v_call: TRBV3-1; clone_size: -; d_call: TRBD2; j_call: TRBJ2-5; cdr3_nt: TGTGCCAGCAGCCAGAGCGGGATGGGCTCCCGGGAGACCCAGTACTTC; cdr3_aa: CASSQSGMGSRETQYF
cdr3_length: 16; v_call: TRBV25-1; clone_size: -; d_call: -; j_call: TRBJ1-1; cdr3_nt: TGTGCCAGCGGAAGAGTGAGGGACGGGGTTGAAACTGAAGCTTTCTTT; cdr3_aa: CASGRVRDGVETEAFF
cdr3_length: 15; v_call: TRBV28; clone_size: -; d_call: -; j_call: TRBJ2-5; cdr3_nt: TGTGCCAGCAGTCACGCGACCGGGACAAGGGAGACCCAGTACTTC; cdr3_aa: CASSHATGTRETQYF
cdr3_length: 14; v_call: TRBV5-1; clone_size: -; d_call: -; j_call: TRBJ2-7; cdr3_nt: TGCGCCAGCAGCTTGGAACTAGCACCCTACGAGCAGTACTTC; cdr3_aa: CASSLELAPYEQYF
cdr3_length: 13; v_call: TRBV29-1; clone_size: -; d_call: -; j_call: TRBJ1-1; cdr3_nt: TGCAGCGGCACCGGGACCCCGTCCGATGAAGCTTTCTTT; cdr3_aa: CSGTGTPSDEAFF
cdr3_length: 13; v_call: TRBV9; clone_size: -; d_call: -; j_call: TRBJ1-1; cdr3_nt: TGTGCCAGCAGCTTCAGGGCTGGAACTGAAGCTTTCTTT; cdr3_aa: CASSFRAGTEAFF
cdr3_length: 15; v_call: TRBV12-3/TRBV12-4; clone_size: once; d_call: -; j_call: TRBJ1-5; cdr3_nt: TGTGCCTGCGGGGGTCTGGGGTCTCGCAATCAGCCCCAGCATTTT; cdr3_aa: CACGGLGSRNQPQHF
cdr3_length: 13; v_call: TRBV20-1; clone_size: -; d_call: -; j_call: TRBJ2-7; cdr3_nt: TGCAGTGCGCGAAGCGCGGAAGTCTACGAGCAGTACTTC; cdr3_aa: CSARSAEVYEQYF
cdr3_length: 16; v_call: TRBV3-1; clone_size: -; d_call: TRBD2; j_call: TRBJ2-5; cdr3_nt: TGTGCCAGCAGCCCAGGGGCGGGGGGGTACCAAGAGACCCAGTACTTC; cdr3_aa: CASSPGAGGYQETQYF
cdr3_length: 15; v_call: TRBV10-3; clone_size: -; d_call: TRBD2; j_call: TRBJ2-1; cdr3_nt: TGTGCCACGCAAGGGGAGGGGAGCTCCTACAATGAGCAGTTCTTC; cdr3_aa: CATQGEGSSYNEQFF
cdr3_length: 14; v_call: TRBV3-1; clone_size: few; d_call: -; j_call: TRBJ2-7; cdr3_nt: TGTGCCAGCAGCCAAGGGCTTGGAACCTACGAGCAGTACTTC; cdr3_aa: CASSQGLGTYEQYF
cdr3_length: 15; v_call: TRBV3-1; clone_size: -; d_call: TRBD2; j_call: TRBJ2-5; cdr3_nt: TGTGCCAGCAGCCTTTGGACTAGCGGGATCGAGACCCAGTACTTC; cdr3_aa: CASSLWTSGIETQYF
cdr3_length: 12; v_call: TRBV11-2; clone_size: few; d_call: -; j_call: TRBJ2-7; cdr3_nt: TGTGCCAGCAGTTCGGGACGCTACGAGCAGTACTTC; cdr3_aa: CASSSGRYEQYF
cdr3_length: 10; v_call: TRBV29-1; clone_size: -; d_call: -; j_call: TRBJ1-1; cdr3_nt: TGCAGCGTGGTGGACACTGAAGCTTTCTTT; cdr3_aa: CSVVDTEAFF
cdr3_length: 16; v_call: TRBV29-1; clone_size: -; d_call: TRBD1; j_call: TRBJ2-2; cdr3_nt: TGCAGCGTTGAAGAAGGGACAGGGACGGGCACCGGGGAGCTGTTTTTT; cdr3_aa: CSVEEGTGTGTGELFF
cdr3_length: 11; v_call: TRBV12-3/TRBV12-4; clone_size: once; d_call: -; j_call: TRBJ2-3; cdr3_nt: TGTGCCAGCAGTTTAGAGACAGTCGAGTATTTT; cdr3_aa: CASSLETVEYF
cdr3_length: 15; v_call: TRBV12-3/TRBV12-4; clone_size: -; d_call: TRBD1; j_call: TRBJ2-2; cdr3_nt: TGTGCCAGCAGACCGGGACAGGGCCCCTACGGGGAGCTGTTTTTT; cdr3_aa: CASRPGQGPYGELFF
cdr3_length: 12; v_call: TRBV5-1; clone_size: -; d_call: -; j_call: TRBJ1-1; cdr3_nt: TGCGCCAGCACTCCCGGTGGCACTGAAGCTTTCTTT; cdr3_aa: CASTPGGTEAFF
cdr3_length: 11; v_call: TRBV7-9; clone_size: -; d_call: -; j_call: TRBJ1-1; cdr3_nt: TGTGCCAGCAGCCCCGACAGTGAAGCTTTCTTT; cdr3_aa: CASSPDSEAFF
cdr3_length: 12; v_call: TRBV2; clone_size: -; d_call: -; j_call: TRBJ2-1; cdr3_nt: TGTGCCAGCAGTCAGGACAGCAATGAGCAGTTCTTC; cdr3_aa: CASSQDSNEQFF
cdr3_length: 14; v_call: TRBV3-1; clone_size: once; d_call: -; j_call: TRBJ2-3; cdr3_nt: TGTGCCAGCAGCCTGAGCCGAGGCACAGATACGCAGTATTTT; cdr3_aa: CASSLSRGTDTQYF
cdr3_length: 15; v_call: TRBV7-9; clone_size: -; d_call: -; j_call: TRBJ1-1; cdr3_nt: TGTGCCAGCAGCTTAGTCGGGACCAAGAACACTGAAGCTTTCTTT; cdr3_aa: CASSLVGTKNTEAFF
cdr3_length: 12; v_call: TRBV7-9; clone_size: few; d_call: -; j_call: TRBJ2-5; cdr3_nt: TGTGCCAGCAGCCAGGGAGGAGAGACCCAGTACTTC; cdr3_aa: CASSQGGETQYF
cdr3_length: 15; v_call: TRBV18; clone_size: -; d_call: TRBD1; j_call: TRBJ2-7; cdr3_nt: TGTGCCAGCTCAAATGACAGGGGTGGCTCCTACGAGCAGTACTTC; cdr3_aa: CASSNDRGGSYEQYF
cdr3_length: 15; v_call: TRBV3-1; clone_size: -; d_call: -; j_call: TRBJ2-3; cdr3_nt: TGTGCCAGCAGCCAACAGCGCGGCTATGAAGATACGCAGTATTTT; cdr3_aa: CASSQQRGYEDTQYF
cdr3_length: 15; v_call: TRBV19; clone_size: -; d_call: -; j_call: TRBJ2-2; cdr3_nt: TGTGCCAGTAGTATAGATCCACAAAACACCGGGGAGCTGTTTTTT; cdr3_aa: CASSIDPQNTGELFF
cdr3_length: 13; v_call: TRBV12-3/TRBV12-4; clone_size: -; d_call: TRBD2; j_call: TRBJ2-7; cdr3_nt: TGTGCCAGCTCCCGGGGGGGGCTATACGAGCAGTACTTC; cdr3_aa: CASSRGGLYEQYF
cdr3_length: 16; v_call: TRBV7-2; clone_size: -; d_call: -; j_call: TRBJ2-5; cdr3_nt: TGTGCCAGCAGCCCGGCGGGGCGGGACGAGAAGAAGACCCAGTACTTC; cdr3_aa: CASSPAGRDEKKTQYF
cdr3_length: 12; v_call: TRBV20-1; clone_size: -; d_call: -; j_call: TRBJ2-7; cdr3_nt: TGCAGTGCTAGAGAACCAGGGGTCGGGCAGTACTTC; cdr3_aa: CSAREPGVGQYF
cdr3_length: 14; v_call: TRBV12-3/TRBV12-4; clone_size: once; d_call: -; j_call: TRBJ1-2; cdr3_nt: TGTGCCAGCAGTTCCCGGATAGAGGGGGATGGCTACACCTTC; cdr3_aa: CASSSRIEGDGYTF
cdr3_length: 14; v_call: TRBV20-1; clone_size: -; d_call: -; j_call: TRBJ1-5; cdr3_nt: TGCAGTGCGATAGCAGGGGAAGCGAATCAGCCCCAGCATTTT; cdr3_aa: CSAIAGEANQPQHF
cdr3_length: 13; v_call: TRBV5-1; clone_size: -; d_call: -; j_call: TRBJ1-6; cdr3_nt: TGCGCCAGCAGCATAAATAGGGATTCACCCCTCCACTTT; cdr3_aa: CASSINRDSPLHF
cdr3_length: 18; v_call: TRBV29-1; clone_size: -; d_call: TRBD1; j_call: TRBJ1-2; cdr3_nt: TGCAGCGTGTACCACCGGACAGGGGATCCCCTTAGACGGGGTGGCTACACCTTC; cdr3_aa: CSVYHRTGDPLRRGGYTF